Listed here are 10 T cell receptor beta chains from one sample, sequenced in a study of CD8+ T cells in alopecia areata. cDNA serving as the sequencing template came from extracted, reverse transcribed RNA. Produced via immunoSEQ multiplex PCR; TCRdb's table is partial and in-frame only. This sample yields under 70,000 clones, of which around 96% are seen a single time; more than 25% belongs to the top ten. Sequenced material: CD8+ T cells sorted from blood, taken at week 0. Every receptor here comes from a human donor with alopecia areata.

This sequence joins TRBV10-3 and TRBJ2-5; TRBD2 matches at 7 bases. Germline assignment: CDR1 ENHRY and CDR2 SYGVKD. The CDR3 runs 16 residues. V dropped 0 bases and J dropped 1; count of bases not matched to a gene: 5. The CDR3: CAISESSGATQETQYF. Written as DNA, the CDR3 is TGTGCCATCAGTGAGTCGAGCGGGGCCACCCAAGAGACCCAGTACTTC.

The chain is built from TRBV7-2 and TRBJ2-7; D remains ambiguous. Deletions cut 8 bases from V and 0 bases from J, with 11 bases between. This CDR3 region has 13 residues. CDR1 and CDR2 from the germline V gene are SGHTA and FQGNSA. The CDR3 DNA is TGTGCCAGCGGCCTCTCTAGCTCCTACGAGCAGTACTTC. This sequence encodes CASGLSSSYEQYF.

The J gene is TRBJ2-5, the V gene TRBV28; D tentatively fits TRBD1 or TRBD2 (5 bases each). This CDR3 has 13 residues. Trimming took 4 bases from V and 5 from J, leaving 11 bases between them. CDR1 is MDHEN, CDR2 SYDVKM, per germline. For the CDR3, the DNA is TGTGCCAGCAGTTCCGGGACGGGTGAGACCCAGTACTTC. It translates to CASSSGTGETQYF. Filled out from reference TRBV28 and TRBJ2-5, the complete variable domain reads DVKVTQSSRYLVKRTGEKVFLECVQDMDHENMFWYRQDPGLGLRLIYFSYDVKMKEKGDIPEGYSVSREKKERFSLILESASTNQTSMYLCASSSGTGETQYFGPGTRLLVL.

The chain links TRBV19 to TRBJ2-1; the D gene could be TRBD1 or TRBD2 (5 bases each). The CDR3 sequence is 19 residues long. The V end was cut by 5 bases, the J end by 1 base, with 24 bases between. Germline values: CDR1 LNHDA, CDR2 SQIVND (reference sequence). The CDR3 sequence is CASSLYGTQLSQSYNEQFF. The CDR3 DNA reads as TGTGCCAGTAGTCTCTACGGGACGCAACTCTCCCAGTCCTACAATGAGCAGTTCTTC.

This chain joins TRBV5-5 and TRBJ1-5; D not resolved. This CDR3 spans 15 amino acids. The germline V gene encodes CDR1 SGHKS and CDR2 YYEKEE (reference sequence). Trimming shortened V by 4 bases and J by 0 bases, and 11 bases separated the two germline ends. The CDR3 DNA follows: TGTGCCAGCAGCCCCGGGCTGGGTAGCAATCAGCCCCAGCATTTT. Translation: CASSPGLGSNQPQHF.

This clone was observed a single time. CDR3 bases: TGTGCCTGGAACTGGGGGGCCGCAACTGAGCAGTTCTTC. Amino acid sequence: CAWNWGAATEQFF. V gene TRBV30 combines with J gene TRBJ2-1; D tentatively reads TRBD1 or TRBD2 (6 bases each). With 4 bases removed from V and 9 bases from J, the gap between germline ends came to 16 bases. The V gene's germline CDR1 is GTSNPN and CDR2 SVGIG (reference sequence). The CDR3 sequence is 13 residues long.

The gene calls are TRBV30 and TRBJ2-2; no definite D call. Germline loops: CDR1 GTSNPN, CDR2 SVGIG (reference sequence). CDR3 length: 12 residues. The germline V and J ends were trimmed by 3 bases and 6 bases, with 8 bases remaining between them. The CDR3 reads CAWRPDAGELFF. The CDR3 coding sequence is TGTGCCTGGAGGCCCGATGCCGGGGAGCTGTTTTTT.

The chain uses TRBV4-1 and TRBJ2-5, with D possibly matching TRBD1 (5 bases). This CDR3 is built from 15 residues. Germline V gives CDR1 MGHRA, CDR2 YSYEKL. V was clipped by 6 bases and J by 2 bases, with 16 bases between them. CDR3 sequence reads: CASRPPGAEQETQYF. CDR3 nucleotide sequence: TGCGCCAGCAGACCGCCTGGGGCAGAGCAAGAGACCCAGTACTTC.

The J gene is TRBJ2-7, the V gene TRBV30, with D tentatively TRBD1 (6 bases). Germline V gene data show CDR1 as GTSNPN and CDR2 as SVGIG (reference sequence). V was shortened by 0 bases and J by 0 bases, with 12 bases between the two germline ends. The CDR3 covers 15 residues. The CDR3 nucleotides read TGTGCCTGGAGTGTATGGGGACACTTCTCCTACGAGCAGTACTTC. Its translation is CAWSVWGHFSYEQYF.

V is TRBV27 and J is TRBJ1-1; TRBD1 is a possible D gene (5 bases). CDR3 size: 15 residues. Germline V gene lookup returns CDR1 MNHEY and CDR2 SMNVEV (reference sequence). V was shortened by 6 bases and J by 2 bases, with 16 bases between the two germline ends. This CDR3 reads CASRRDSPTNTEAFF. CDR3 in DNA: TGTGCCAGCAGGAGAGACAGCCCGACAAACACTGAAGCTTTCTTT.